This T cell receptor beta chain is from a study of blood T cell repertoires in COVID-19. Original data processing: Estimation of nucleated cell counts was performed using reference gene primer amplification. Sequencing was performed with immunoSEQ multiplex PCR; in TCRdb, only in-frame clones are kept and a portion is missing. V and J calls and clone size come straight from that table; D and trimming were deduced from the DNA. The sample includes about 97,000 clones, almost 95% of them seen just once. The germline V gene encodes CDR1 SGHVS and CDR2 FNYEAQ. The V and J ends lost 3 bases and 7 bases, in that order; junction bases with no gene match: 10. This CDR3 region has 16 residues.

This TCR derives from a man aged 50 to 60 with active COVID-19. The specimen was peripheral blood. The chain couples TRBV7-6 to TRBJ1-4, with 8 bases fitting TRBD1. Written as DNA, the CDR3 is TGTGCCAGCAGCTTCGGACAGGGCCTAAATACTGAAAAACTGTTTTTT. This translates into CASSFGQGLNTEKLFF.